Presented here are 13 T cell receptor beta chains from one specimen sequenced in a study of blood T cell repertoires in COVID-19 (dated by TCRdb to about 2020). Library preparation employed the immunoSEQ multiplex PCR assay. TCRdb carries this immuneACCESS record with in-frame sequences only. Its versions omit some clonotypes, under half of them owing to an unresolved V gene in the studies checked, with the rest unexplained. The sample data list around 67,000 clones, and 82% of these were observed just once. Jointly, the top ten make up roughly a sixth of the sample. Source material: peripheral blood. The source of these receptors is an elderly man with active COVID-19.

This chain links TRBV10-3 with TRBJ1-1; no firm D call. Germline loops: CDR1 ENHRY, CDR2 SYGVKD. V was shortened by 2 bases and J by 6 bases, with 7 bases between the two germline ends. This CDR3 has 12 residues. CDR3: CAISERGSEAFF. CDR3 DNA: TGTGCCATCAGTGAGCGGGGATCTGAAGCTTTCTTT.

The table lists this clone with a few counts. The chain joins TRBV7-9 to TRBJ2-1, with a possible D match to TRBD2 (5 bases). Germline CDR1 is SEHNR and CDR2 is FQNEAQ (reference sequence). The CDR3 length is 11 residues. V lost 11 bases and J lost 9, with 14 bases in between. CDR3 DNA: TGTGCCTCCCAGGAGGTTTTTGAGCAGTTCTTC. Translating gives CASQEVFEQFF.

The rearrangement links TRBV24-1 to TRBJ2-3; 8 bases line up with TRBD2. Germline CDR1 is KGHDR and CDR2 is SFDVKD. V lost 2 bases, J lost 0 bases, and 3 bases stayed unmatched. The CDR3 consists of 16 residues. The CDR3 region has the DNA TGTGCCACCAGTGATTCCAAGCGGGGGAGCACAGATACGCAGTATTTT. The encoded protein is CATSDSKRGSTDTQYF.

V gene TRBV4-2 combines with J gene TRBJ2-5, with 8 nucleotides matching TRBD2. The CDR3 contains 15 residues. The V gene end was trimmed by 1 base and the J gene end by 2 bases; junction bases not matched to a gene: 3. CDR1 is LGHNA and CDR2 is YNFKEQ in the germline V gene. The CDR3 nucleotides read TGTGCCAGCAGCCAAGCAGCGGGGGTACAAGAGACCCAGTACTTC. This translates into CASSQAAGVQETQYF.

A few counts support this clone. Written as DNA, the CDR3 is TGTGCCAGCAGTTACCAGCAGGGGGCAGGTGGCTACACCTTC. Translation: CASSYQQGAGGYTF. The chain employs TRBV6-5 and TRBJ1-2, with 8 bases aligning to TRBD1. The CDR3 runs to 14 residues. Germline CDR1 and CDR2: MNHEY and SVGAGI. J lost 7 bases, V lost 2 bases, and 6 bases had no gene match.

This clone was counted a few times. The CDR3 DNA reads as TGCGCCAGCAGCGTCCTACAGGGGGATGAGACCCAGTACTTC. This translates into CASSVLQGDETQYF. This chain joins TRBV5-1 and TRBJ2-5; TRBD1 matches at 8 bases. Losses at the gene ends were 4 bases for V and 5 bases for J; bases not matched to a gene: 7. The CDR3 has 14 residues. Germline V gene sequence: CDR1 SGHRS, CDR2 YFSETQ.

This chain joins TRBV5-1 and TRBJ1-1, with D possibly being TRBD1 (6 bases). The V and J ends lost 0 bases and 6 bases respectively, with 15 bases between them. The CDR3 is made up of 15 amino acids. Germline CDR1 SGHRS, CDR2 YFSETQ. The CDR3 nucleotides are TGCGCCAGCAGCTTGGAGGGCAGGGGTGAAGCTGAAGCTTTCTTT. This sequence encodes CASSLEGRGEAEAFF.

The V gene is TRBV6-5, the J gene TRBJ2-1; 9 bases agree with TRBD1. The CDR3 is 13 residues long. The germline gives CDR1 MNHEY, CDR2 SVGAGI. V was clipped by 2 bases and J by 7 bases; unmatched bases: 0. CDR3 residues: CASSYDRGNEQFF. The CDR3 DNA sequence: TGTGCCAGCAGTTACGACAGGGGGAATGAGCAGTTCTTC.

This chain uses TRBV18 with TRBJ1-2, with D unclear. This CDR3 spans 14 amino acids. Germline CDR1 and CDR2: KGHSH and LQKENI. The ends were cut back, 2 bases at V and 5 bases at J, with 12 bases in the middle. This CDR3 is CASSPDSQPYGYTF. CDR3 sequence (DNA): TGTGCCAGCTCACCAGATTCACAACCTTATGGCTACACCTTC.

V and J are TRBV19 and TRBJ2-7; tentative D call: TRBD2 (7 bases). The V end lost 4 bases, the J end lost 3 bases, and 19 bases lay between the germline ends. Germline CDR1 is LNHDA and CDR2 is SQIVND (reference sequence). The CDR3 totals 16 residues. As DNA, the CDR3 is TGTGCCAGTAGTAATTTGATGGAGGGAGGGGGCTACGAGCAGTACTTC. Residues: CASSNLMEGGGYEQYF.

The J gene is TRBJ2-7, the V gene TRBV18, with D perhaps TRBD1 (6 bases). CDR3 length: 16 amino acids. V lost 0 bases and J lost 0, with 12 bases in between. The germline V gene has CDR1 KGHSH and CDR2 LQKENI. The CDR3 bases are TGTGCCAGCTCACCACCGCCGACAGGTTACTCCTACGAGCAGTACTTC. This codes for CASSPPPTGYSYEQYF.

The chain links TRBV24-1 to TRBJ1-1, with D perhaps TRBD1 (6 bases). CDR1 is KGHDR, CDR2 SFDVKD, per germline. This CDR3 contains 15 residues. V was pared by 3 bases and J by 10 bases, with 20 bases between. The CDR3 region is CATSDGTTLTGRAFF. In nucleotides, the CDR3 is TGTGCCACCAGTGATGGAACTACACTGACAGGTCGAGCTTTCTTT.

V gene TRBV14 combines with J gene TRBJ2-7; TRBD2 matches 12 bases. V gave up 5 bases and J gave up 4 bases; unmatched junction bases: 3. The CDR3 is 14 amino acids. Per germline, CDR1 SGHDN and CDR2 FVKESK. The CDR3: CASSWTSGVYEQYF. CDR3 bases: TGTGCCAGCAGCTGGACTAGCGGGGTATACGAGCAGTACTTC.